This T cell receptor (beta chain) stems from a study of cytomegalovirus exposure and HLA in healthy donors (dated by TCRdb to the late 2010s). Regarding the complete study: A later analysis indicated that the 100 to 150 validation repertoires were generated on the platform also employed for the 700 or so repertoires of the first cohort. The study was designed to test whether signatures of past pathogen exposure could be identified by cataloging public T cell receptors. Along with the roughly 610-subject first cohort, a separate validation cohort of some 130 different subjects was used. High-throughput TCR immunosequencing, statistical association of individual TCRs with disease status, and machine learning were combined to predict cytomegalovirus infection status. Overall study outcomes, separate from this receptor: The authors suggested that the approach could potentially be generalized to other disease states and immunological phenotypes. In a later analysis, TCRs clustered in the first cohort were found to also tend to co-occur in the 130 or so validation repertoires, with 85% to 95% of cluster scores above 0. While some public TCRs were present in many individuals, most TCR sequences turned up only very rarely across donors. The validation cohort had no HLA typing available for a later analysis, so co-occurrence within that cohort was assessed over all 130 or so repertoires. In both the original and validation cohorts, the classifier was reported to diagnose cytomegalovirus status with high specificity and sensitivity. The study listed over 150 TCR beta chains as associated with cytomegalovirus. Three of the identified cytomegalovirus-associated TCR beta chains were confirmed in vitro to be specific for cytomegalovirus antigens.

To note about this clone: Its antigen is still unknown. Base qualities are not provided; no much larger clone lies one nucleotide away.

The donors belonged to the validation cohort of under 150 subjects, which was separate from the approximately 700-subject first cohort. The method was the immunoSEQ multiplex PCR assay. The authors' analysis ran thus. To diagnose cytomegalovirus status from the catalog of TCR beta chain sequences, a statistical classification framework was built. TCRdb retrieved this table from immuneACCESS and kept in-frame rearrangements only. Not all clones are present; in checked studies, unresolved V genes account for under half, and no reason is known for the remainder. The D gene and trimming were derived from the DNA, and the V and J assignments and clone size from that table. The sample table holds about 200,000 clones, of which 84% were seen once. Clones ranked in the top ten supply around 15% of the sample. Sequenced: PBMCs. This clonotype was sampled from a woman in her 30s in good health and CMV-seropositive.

The nucleotide sequence is TGTGCCAGCAGTTTTGGCGGACAAGAGACCCAGTACTTC. Its translation reads: CASSFGGQETQYF. The V and J segments used are TRBV6-5 and TRBJ2-5; no D gene call is confident. The trim is 4 bases for V and 2 bases for J, with a gap of 8 bases between the germline ends. Measured from the cysteine to the phenylalanine, the CDR3 is 13 residues long. Kept here is only the CDR3 DNA, which spans 39 bases and is read in frame from base 1. Reading the germline V gene gives CDR1 MNHEY and CDR2 SVGAGI.